What follows are 25 T cell receptor beta chains derived from one specimen sequenced in a study of T-cell reconstitution after alpha-beta-depleted transplantation in children. Preparing the TCRbeta library involved the use of unique molecular identifiers. Each CDR3 protein is one row after TCRdb ran MiXCR on the PCR reads. The sample has some 460,000 distinct CDR3 sequences, roughly 17% seen once. This specimen was PBMCs, mostly from graft donor cells, taken 360 days after TCRalphabeta/CD19-depleted stem cell transplant. These receptors were taken from a boy in the first two years of life who had a stem cell transplant for Wiskott-Aldrich syndrome, so the T cells may come from the graft donor.

The rearrangement joins TRBV5-1 to TRBJ1-3; D is perhaps TRBD1 (5 bases). The V end lost 2 bases, the J end lost 0 bases, and 15 bases lay between the germline ends. CDR3 length: 17 amino acids. Germline assignment: CDR1 SGHRS and CDR2 YFSETQ. This CDR3 is CASSFGAGGRSGNTIYF. The DNA of the CDR3 is TGCGCCAGCAGCTTCGGGGCAGGAGGACGCTCTGGAAACACCATATATTTT.

The V and J genes are TRBV18 and TRBJ2-7; D call uncertain. This CDR3 has 15 residues. Germline CDR1 reads KGHSH; CDR2 reads LQKENI. Trimming shortened V by 3 bases and J by 5 bases, and 17 bases separated the two germline ends. CDR3 DNA sequence: TGTGCCAGCTCACCCAGTTCACGCCGCGAGCACGAGCAGTACTTC. Translation gives CASSPSSRREHEQYF.

The V call is TRBV5-1, the J call TRBJ2-7; the D gene is possibly TRBD1 (5 bases). This CDR3 is built from 15 residues. Germline lookup yields CDR1 SGHRS and CDR2 YFSETQ. Trimming stripped 0 bases from V and 0 bases from J, with 10 bases between. The CDR3 reads CASSLDPGRSYEQYF. The DNA of the CDR3 is TGCGCCAGCAGCTTGGATCCAGGGCGCTCCTACGAGCAGTACTTC.

This clonotype showed up many times. J is TRBJ2-3 and V is TRBV5-1; 11 positions match TRBD2. Germline values: CDR1 SGHRS, CDR2 YFSETQ. The CDR3 has 16 amino acids. V gave up 4 bases and J gave up 0 bases; unmatched junction bases: 4. The DNA for the CDR3 is TGCGCCAGCAGCCCACGGACTAGCGGGAGCACAGATACGCAGTATTTT. Translating gives CASSPRTSGSTDTQYF.

This clonotype has just a few counts. CDR3 residues: CATSDLPLDTFYEQYF. The CDR3 nucleotides read TGTGCCACCAGTGATTTGCCCCTGGACACCTTCTACGAGCAGTACTTC. J is TRBJ2-7 and V is TRBV24-1; weak D call: TRBD1 (5 bases). The V gene lost 0 bases and the J gene lost 3 bases, with 14 bases spanning the gap. The CDR3 loop spans 16 amino acids. Germline V gene sequence: CDR1 KGHDR, CDR2 SFDVKD.

This clonotype was seen a few times. The genes are TRBV12-3 or TRBV12-4 and TRBJ1-5, with TRBD1 matching over 9 bases. V lost 3 bases and J lost 2; bases outside the gene matches: 2. The CDR3 is 15 amino acids. The CDR3 sequence is CASSFRTGGNQPQHF. For the CDR3, the DNA is TGTGCCAGCAGTTTCCGGACAGGGGGCAATCAGCCCCAGCATTTT.

The V call is TRBV4-1, the J call TRBJ2-5; the D gene is possibly TRBD2 (6 bases). CDR3 size: 17 residues. V was trimmed by 5 bases and J by 2 bases, leaving 21 bases between them. Per germline, CDR1 MGHRA and CDR2 YSYEKL. CDR3 in amino acids: CASSEGYSSALQETQYF. CDR3 nucleotide sequence: TGCGCCAGCAGCGAAGGGTATTCTAGCGCGCTACAAGAGACCCAGTACTTC.

This clonotype has only a few counts. The V and J genes are TRBV2 and TRBJ2-3; 9 bases are a match to TRBD1. With 7 bases clipped from V and 0 bases from J, the junction kept 5 bases outside the gene matches. Germline CDR1 and CDR2: SNHLY and FYNNEI. There are 15 residues in the CDR3. CDR3 residues: CASIRDRASTDTQYF. The CDR3 DNA is TGTGCCAGCATTCGGGACAGGGCTAGCACAGATACGCAGTATTTT.

The chain has TRBV20-1 and TRBJ2-7, with 7 bases aligning to TRBD1. V dropped 6 bases and J dropped 0; count of bases not matched to a gene: 14. The germline V gene has CDR1 DFQATT and CDR2 SNEGSKA (reference sequence). The CDR3 consists of 16 residues. The CDR3 DNA is TGCAGTGCAAACGACCCTGGACAGGTCTACTCCTACGAGCAGTACTTC. It is translated as CSANDPGQVYSYEQYF.

The sample holds many counts of this clonotype. This sequence joins TRBV6-2 or TRBV6-3 and TRBJ2-3, with 9 bases aligning to TRBD2. V lost 5 bases and J lost 7; bases outside the gene matches: 4. Germline CDR1 is MNHEY and CDR2 is SVGEGT. The CDR3 sequence is 13 residues long. The CDR3 loop is CASSRLAAYTQYF. For the CDR3, the DNA is TGTGCCAGCAGTCGACTAGCGGCGTATACGCAGTATTTT.

V usage is TRBV10-3 and J usage is TRBJ2-1; 15 bases fit TRBD2. CDR1 ENHRY and CDR2 SYGVKD come from the germline V gene. Trimming took 9 bases from V and 7 from J; bases not matched to a gene: 1. The CDR3 is 13 amino acids. CDR3 amino acids: CAIGTSGRNEQFF. As DNA, the CDR3 is TGTGCCATTGGGACTAGCGGGAGGAATGAGCAGTTCTTC.

This clonotype has just a few counts. V gene TRBV2 combines with J gene TRBJ2-7, with D tentatively TRBD2 (7 bases). The CDR3 is 12 residues long. CDR1 and CDR2 from the germline V gene are SNHLY and FYNNEI. Trimming cost V 6 bases and J 4 bases, with 10 bases left between them. The CDR3 DNA sequence: TGTGCCAGCAGAGGGGGGGAGTACGAGCAGTACTTC. This codes for CASRGGEYEQYF.

The chain uses TRBV11-2 and TRBJ2-5; D is possibly TRBD1 (6 bases). Germline CDR1 SGHAT, CDR2 FQNNGV. The CDR3 consists of 16 residues. Trimming took off 2 bases at V and 2 bases at J, with 15 bases between the two ends. The CDR3, as DNA: TGTGCCAGCAGCTTAAGTTTGGACAGAGTACAAGAGACCCAGTACTTC. Translating gives CASSLSLDRVQETQYF.

This clonotype occurred a few times. The rearrangement links TRBV7-7 to TRBJ2-5, with a tentative D call TRBD2 (6 bases). V was cut by 3 bases and J by 4 bases, with 12 bases left in between. The length of the CDR3 is 14 residues. Germline values: CDR1 SSHAT, CDR2 FNYEAQ (reference sequence). CDR3 DNA: TGTGCCAGCAGCTTCCGGGGGATTGGAGAGACCCAGTACTTC. Protein product: CASSFRGIGETQYF.

V gene TRBV7-9 combines with J gene TRBJ2-5, with 8 bases lining up with TRBD1. Germline V gives CDR1 SEHNR, CDR2 FQNEAQ (reference sequence). The CDR3 loop spans 18 amino acids. Trimming at V came to 4 bases and at J to 4 bases, leaving 17 bases not matched to a gene. CDR3 amino acids: CASSYPFNQGAGRETQYF. CDR3 sequence (DNA): TGTGCCAGCAGCTACCCTTTTAACCAGGGGGCGGGGAGAGAGACCCAGTACTTC.

This clonotype was counted between two and nine times. V usage is TRBV5-1 and J usage is TRBJ2-4; 9 bases line up with TRBD2. Trimming cost V 0 bases and J 7 bases; bases outside gene matches: 2. The CDR3 extends over 14 amino acids. From germline, CDR1 is SGHRS and CDR2 YFSETQ. DNA of the CDR3: TGCGCCAGCAGCTTGGGGCTAGCGGGGAACATTCAGTACTTC. Its translation is CASSLGLAGNIQYF.

This clonotype was counted between two and nine times. The genes are TRBV7-9 and TRBJ2-1, with no clear D. The V end was cut by 1 base, the J end by 4 bases, with 11 bases between. CDR3 size: 15 residues. Per the germline V gene, CDR1 is SEHNR and CDR2 is FQNEAQ (reference sequence). The DNA for the CDR3 is TGTGCCAGCAGCTTAGGCCGGACCCTTTACAATGAGCAGTTCTTC. This gives the protein CASSLGRTLYNEQFF.

About this clonotype: One end of the junction is discordant with germline, which a read error may explain. The chain couples TRBV15 to TRBJ2-5; D might be TRBD2 (6 bases). This CDR3 comprises 15 residues. Per the germline V gene, CDR1 is LNHNV and CDR2 is YYDKDF (reference sequence). CDR3 coding DNA: TGTGCCGCCAGCAGAGACCCGGGAGTGAGAGAGACCCAGTACTTC. Its protein product is CAASRDPGVRETQYF.

The chain has TRBV10-3 and TRBJ2-2; 8 bases are shared with TRBD2. V shed 0 bases and J 3 bases; nucleotides not matched to a gene: 12. Germline V CDR1 and CDR2: ENHRY, SYGVKD. CDR3 size: 19 residues. In DNA, the CDR3 is TGTGCCATCAGTGAGTCGACTGAGTGGCTAGCGGGCGACACCGGGGAGCTGTTTTTT. This codes for CAISESTEWLAGDTGELFF.

This clonotype showed up just a few times. V gene TRBV18 combines with J gene TRBJ2-3; D call uncertain. This CDR3 region has 14 residues. CDR1 and CDR2 from the germline V gene are KGHSH and LQKENI. Trimming pared 3 bases from V and 5 bases from J, leaving 12 bases between. The CDR3 DNA reads as TGTGCCAGCTCACCCCTCGGGTATGGAGATACGCAGTATTTT. Translated: CASSPLGYGDTQYF.

The chain carries TRBV21-1 and TRBJ2-2; the D segment call TRBD2 is taken from the table without a DNA check. TRBV21-1 represents a pseudogene. The CDR3 length is 18 residues. CDR3 residues: CASSEGLAGGSNTGELFF. The CDR3 DNA reads as TGTGCCAGCAGCGAGGGACTAGCGGGGGGGTCGAACACCGGGGAGCTGTTTTTT.

V usage is TRBV12-3 or TRBV12-4 and J usage is TRBJ1-5, with unresolved D. The V and J ends lost 4 bases and 2 bases respectively, with 9 bases between them. The CDR3 totals 14 residues. The CDR3 region has the DNA TGTGCCAGCAGTTCCGGGGTGGGCAATCAGCCCCAGCATTTT. Amino acid sequence: CASSSGVGNQPQHF.

This clonotype has more than one count but fewer than ten. The rearrangement uses TRBV10-3 and TRBJ2-7; D is ambiguous. Germline-derived CDR1 and CDR2 are ENHRY and SYGVKD. This CDR3 spans 11 amino acids. V was shortened by 10 bases and J by 6 bases, with 13 bases between the two germline ends. The CDR3 nucleotides read TGTGCCAGCTCCCGGCCGGGCGAGCAGTACTTC. This sequence encodes CASSRPGEQYF.

The chain has TRBV20-1 and TRBJ2-7; unclear D gene. CDR1 is DFQATT, CDR2 SNEGSKA, per germline (reference sequence). Trimming pared 1 base from V and 2 bases from J, leaving 15 bases between. This CDR3 comprises 15 residues. CDR3 in DNA: TGCAGTGCTAGAGGTCTCGTTGGAGACCCCTACGAGCAGTACTTC. It specifies CSARGLVGDPYEQYF.

This clonotype occurred many times. J is TRBJ2-5 and V is TRBV29-1; D is ambiguous. Germline V gene sequence: CDR1 SQVTM, CDR2 ANQGSEA. The CDR3 consists of 11 residues. The V end lost 4 bases, the J end lost 3 bases, and 6 bases lay between the germline ends. In DNA form, the CDR3 reads TGCAGCGTTGGGCCCGAAGAGACCCAGTACTTC. Translation gives CSVGPEETQYF.